The sequence of this TCR beta chain was determined in a study of T cells in localized non-small cell lung cancer. Termini included, the CDR3 measures 13 amino acids. Germline lookup yields CDR1 MNHNS and CDR2 SASEGT. Concerning this clone itself: The antigen is not known. The CDR3 ends on some other residue instead of the conserved phenylalanine or tryptophan, so this is likely a read error. It is unclear where the CDR3 begins or ends on the DNA, so no DNA is shown, and the CDR3 is as TCRdb lists it.

Here immunoSEQ multiplex PCR was the method, and the copy in TCRdb shows in-frame clones only, minus some. The sample holds approximately 54,000 clones, roughly four fifths seen once. Findings and limits, study-wide: Heterogeneity remains possible because sequencing was limited to only one tumor region. Higher blood T cell density went with longer overall survival. Uninvolved nearby lung showed the greatest T cell clonality, exceeding that found in tumor. Median detection of top 100 tumor clones in adjacent lung was 57 clones.

The TCR was taken from an older female donor with stage II squamous cell lung carcinoma. The V call is TRBV6-1, the J call TRBJ2-3; whether TRBD2, the table's D call, matches the DNA was not checked. The sequences come from peripheral blood, collected before any cancer treatment. CDR3 in amino acids: CASSESLQATGVL.